Below, 8 T cell receptor beta chains from the same sample are listed, as sequenced in a study of cytomegalovirus exposure and HLA in healthy donors. The PCR had 60 Vbeta and 13 Jbeta primers. The data were produced by immunoSEQ multiplex PCR, yet TCRdb's version contains in-frame clones alone and is incomplete. In the table there are 150,000 to 200,000 clones, 70% to 80% of which are singletons. Sequenced: PBMCs. These receptors were taken from a woman aged 45 to 65 in good health and CMV-seronegative.

V and J are TRBV5-5 and TRBJ2-7, with D unclear. The V and J ends lost 0 bases and 2 bases respectively, with 6 bases between them. CDR3 length equals 13 residues. Germline loops: CDR1 SGHKS, CDR2 YYEKEE (reference sequence). The CDR3 loop is CASSLGPTYEQYF. The DNA of the CDR3 is TGTGCCAGCAGCTTGGGGCCGACCTACGAGCAGTACTTC.

The V and J genes are TRBV7-2 and TRBJ2-2; 9 positions match TRBD1. CDR3 length: 16 residues. The junction had 6 bases not matched to a gene; V was cut back by 2 bases and J by 5 bases. Germline loops: CDR1 SGHTA, CDR2 FQGNSA. The CDR3 here is CASSLSATGGTGELFF. As DNA, the CDR3 is TGTGCCAGCAGCTTAAGTGCGACAGGGGGAACCGGGGAGCTGTTTTTT.

This clone appeared a few times. The DNA for the CDR3 is TGTGCCAGCAGTTTATTACAGGGGGCCCTGTTTTTT. Translated, it gives CASSLLQGALFF. The gene calls are TRBV28 and TRBJ1-4; 9 bases agree with TRBD1. The V segment lost 1 base and the J segment 14 bases; nucleotides outside the gene matches: 2. CDR3 length equals 12 residues. Germline values: CDR1 MDHEN, CDR2 SYDVKM. Based on the CDR3 plus reference TRBV28 and TRBJ1-4, the full variable domain is DVKVTQSSRYLVKRTGEKVFLECVQDMDHENMFWYRQDPGLGLRLIYFSYDVKMKEKGDIPEGYSVSREKKERFSLILESASTNQTSMYLCASSLLQGALFFGSGTQLSVL.

In the case of this clone: A junction boundary mismatches the germline segment, possibly from a read error. This chain links TRBV28 with TRBJ1-5; D is possibly TRBD1 (6 bases). The V gene's germline CDR1 is MDHEN and CDR2 SYDVKM. The length of the CDR3 is 18 residues. As DNA, the CDR3 is TGTGCCGGCAGTTTATATGCCGGAGGACAGTCCAAGAGGGAGCCCCAGCATTTT. Protein sequence: CAGSLYAGGQSKREPQHF.

The V and J genes are TRBV4-3 and TRBJ2-7, with D uncertain. V gave up 2 bases and J gave up 4 bases, with 12 bases separating them. Per the germline V gene, CDR1 is LGHNA and CDR2 is YSLEER. This CDR3 comprises 14 residues. The CDR3 region is CASSQYRFEYEQYF. CDR3 nucleotides: TGCGCCAGCAGCCAATACCGCTTTGAGTACGAGCAGTACTTC.

The chain links TRBV5-4 to TRBJ1-2, with D possibly TRBD1 on 6 matching bases. Trimming stripped 5 bases from V and 5 bases from J, with 19 bases between. This CDR3 is built from 15 residues. The V gene's germline CDR1 is SGHNT and CDR2 YYREEE (reference sequence). The DNA of the CDR3 is TGTGCCAGCAGACCAGCGACAGGCATTTATTATGGCTACACCTTC. It codes for CASRPATGIYYGYTF.

The rearrangement uses TRBV10-2 and TRBJ2-7, with 11 bases matching TRBD2. CDR1 is WSHSY and CDR2 is SAAADI in the germline V gene. The CDR3 is made up of 13 amino acids. V gave up 6 bases and J gave up 2 bases; unmatched junction bases: 0. The CDR3 DNA is TGCGCCAGCAGGACTAGCGGGACCTACGAGCAGTACTTC. Amino acid sequence: CASRTSGTYEQYF.

V and J are TRBV19 and TRBJ1-1; weak D call: TRBD1 (5 bases). CDR3 length: 11 residues. With 5 bases removed from V and 7 bases from J, the gap between germline ends came to 8 bases. Germline CDR1 and CDR2: LNHDA and SQIVND (reference sequence). The CDR3 reads CASSWGYEAFF. DNA for the CDR3: TGTGCCAGTAGTTGGGGCTATGAAGCTTTCTTT.